This TCR beta chain originates from a study of blood T cell repertoires in COVID-19. Study-level background: Samples came from the United States, Italy and Spain, spanning acute and convalescent COVID-19. T cells, B-cell-depleted T cells, or PBMCs provided the cDNA or gDNA that served as material.

V dropped 4 bases and J dropped 7 bases, with 14 bases sitting between them. Looked up from germline, CDR1 is SGHTA and CDR2 is FQGNSA. The CDR3 has 15 residues. Under the authors' procedure: It was from reference gene primer amplification that nucleated cell counts were estimated. The repertoire was sequenced with immunoSEQ multiplex PCR; TCRdb's copy has only in-frame clones and lacks some. That table gives V, J and clone size, and the DNA gave D and trimming. The sample lists 150,000 to 200,000 clones, just under 85% occurring once. The sequence was obtained from a woman of 80 years or more with acute or convalescent COVID-19. This chain joins TRBV7-2 and TRBJ1-6, with D hard to call. The sequenced sample consisted of peripheral blood. CDR3 nucleotides: TGTGCCAGCAGCTCGGCGTCGGGAGCCAATTCACCCCTCCACTTT. It specifies CASSSASGANSPLHF.